Below are 15 T cell receptor beta chains sequenced from a single sample in a study of identical twins. Using its own MiXCR run on the 5' RACE reads, TCRdb lists one record per CDR3 protein. The sample includes roughly 700,000 distinct CDR3 sequences, approximately 9% of them seen just once. The data were also submitted as part of a second study, on yellow fever vaccine responses in identical twins.

The source material was PBMCs. Every receptor here comes from a woman younger than 35 in good health.

There are a few counts of this clonotype. The chain couples TRBV28 to TRBJ2-7; tentative D call: TRBD2 (6 bases). The V gene lost 4 bases and the J gene lost 0 bases, with 10 bases spanning the gap. The CDR3 has 14 amino acids. Looked up from germline, CDR1 is MDHEN and CDR2 is SYDVKM. The CDR3 region is CASSSAGGSYEQYF. CDR3 nucleotide sequence: TGTGCCAGCAGTTCCGCCGGGGGCTCCTACGAGCAGTACTTC.

This clonotype was seen ten or more times. The chain is built from TRBV15 and TRBJ2-1; 11 bases line up with TRBD2. The CDR3 loop spans 15 amino acids. CDR1 LNHNV and CDR2 YYDKDF come from the germline V gene (reference sequence). V shed 9 bases and J 6 bases; nucleotides not matched to a gene: 10. In nucleotides, the CDR3 is TGTGCCACTAACCCCGGGACTAGCGGAGTCAATGAGCAGTTCTTC. Translating gives CATNPGTSGVNEQFF.

A few counts support this clonotype. J is TRBJ2-7 and V is TRBV20-1, with 10 bases identical to TRBD2. The CDR3 has 13 amino acids. V shed 3 bases and J 3 bases; nucleotides not matched to a gene: 2. CDR1 is DFQATT and CDR2 is SNEGSKA in the germline V gene (reference sequence). DNA of the CDR3: TGCAGTGCTAGCATAGCGGGAGGCTACGAGCAGTACTTC. It codes for CSASIAGGYEQYF.

The sample holds many counts of this clonotype. The J gene is TRBJ2-2, the V gene TRBV7-2; D is perhaps TRBD1 or TRBD2 (6 bases each). The CDR3 extends over 17 amino acids. Trimming shortened V by 3 bases and J by 1 base, and 15 bases separated the two germline ends. Germline CDR1 is SGHTA and CDR2 is FQGNSA. CDR3 bases: TGTGCCAGCAGCTTCAAATACGGGGGCGAGAACACCGGGGAGCTGTTTTTT. It encodes CASSFKYGGENTGELFF.

The rearrangement joins TRBV12-1 to TRBJ2-2; TRBD1, the D gene given by the table, was not confirmed from the DNA. TRBV12-1 has pseudogene status. This CDR3 spans 13 amino acids. CDR3 nucleotides: TGTGCCAGCTCCCCACGGGGGTCCGGGGAGCTGTTTTTT. It encodes CASSPRGSGELFF.

This clonotype has ten or more counts. The rearrangement joins TRBV12-3 or TRBV12-4 to TRBJ1-2; D is possibly TRBD1 (5 bases). This CDR3 contains 15 residues. V was trimmed by 2 bases and J by 7 bases, leaving 17 bases between them. The CDR3 region is CASSLRSGVIGGYTF. CDR3 nucleotide sequence: TGTGCCAGCAGTTTAAGATCGGGGGTTATAGGTGGCTACACCTTC.

This clonotype was counted between two and nine times. The chain couples TRBV7-9 to TRBJ2-1; 7 nucleotides match TRBD1. There are 14 residues in the CDR3. V dropped 5 bases and J dropped 4; count of bases not matched to a gene: 5. Germline V gene data show CDR1 as SEHNR and CDR2 as FQNEAQ (reference sequence). CDR3 nucleotide sequence: TGTGCCAGCAGCACACGGGACAGTTACAATGAGCAGTTCTTC. Amino acid sequence: CASSTRDSYNEQFF.

This clonotype was seen a handful of times. This chain joins TRBV29-1 and TRBJ2-2; D may correspond to TRBD1 or TRBD2 (7 bases each). The V gene lost 7 bases and the J gene lost 3 bases, with 18 bases spanning the gap. Germline assignment: CDR1 SQVTM and CDR2 ANQGSEA. This CDR3 contains 15 residues. CDR3 DNA: TGCAGCGGGGGGGAGGGGGCGATGGACACCGGGGAGCTGTTTTTT. Protein product: CSGGEGAMDTGELFF.

This clonotype has at least ten counts. V is TRBV7-9 and J is TRBJ1-3, with TRBD1 as a possible D gene (6 bases). The germline V gene has CDR1 SEHNR and CDR2 FQNEAQ (reference sequence). This CDR3 region has 15 residues. Trimming took 4 bases from V and 0 from J, leaving 10 bases between them. The CDR3 DNA is TGTGCCAGCAGCTCAGGGACACACTCTGGAAACACCATATATTTT. Translating it yields CASSSGTHSGNTIYF.

The chain couples TRBV20-1 to TRBJ2-3, with D possibly being TRBD1 (5 bases). The CDR3 length is 15 residues. Germline V gene sequence: CDR1 DFQATT, CDR2 SNEGSKA (reference sequence). Between the trimmed V and J ends, which lost 4 bases and 2 bases, there was a span of 16 bases. CDR3 bases: TGCAGTGCTACCACAGGCGCCAAACTCACAGATACGCAGTATTTT. It encodes CSATTGAKLTDTQYF.

The CDR3 is CASSQDGSNRGAGANVLTF. As DNA, the CDR3 is TGTGCCAGCAGCCAAGATGGTAGCAACAGGGGTGCTGGGGCCAACGTCCTGACTTTC. The chain carries TRBV14 and TRBJ2-6, with TRBD1 identical over 7 bases. Per the germline V gene, CDR1 is SGHDN and CDR2 is FVKESK. Trimming cost V 0 bases and J 2 bases; bases outside gene matches: 10. The CDR3 totals 19 residues. Looking up the rest from reference TRBV14 and TRBJ2-6 gives the full variable domain: EAGVTQFPSHSVIEKGQTVTLRCDPISGHDNLYWYRRVMGKEIKFLLHFVKESKQDESGMPNNRFLAERTGGTYSTLKVQPAELEDSGVYFCASSQDGSNRGAGANVLTFGAGSRLTVL.

This chain links TRBV5-1 with TRBJ2-5, with TRBD1 as a possible D gene (6 bases). Germline V lookup: CDR1 SGHRS, CDR2 YFSETQ. V was trimmed by 4 bases and J by 3 bases, leaving 16 bases between them. CDR3 length: 15 amino acids. Here the CDR3 DNA reads TGCGCCAGCAGCCCCCAGGGGTGGATTGAAGAGACCCAGTACTTC. It specifies CASSPQGWIEETQYF.

In its sample, this clonotype was seen many times. J is TRBJ1-1 and V is TRBV29-1; D gene ambiguous. This CDR3 has 13 amino acids. Trimming took 5 bases from V and 0 from J, leaving 10 bases between them. Germline V gives CDR1 SQVTM, CDR2 ANQGSEA. The CDR3: CSVLSRLNTEAFF. Here the CDR3 DNA reads TGCAGCGTTCTCTCACGGTTGAACACTGAAGCTTTCTTT.

V usage is TRBV5-1 and J usage is TRBJ1-1; weak D call: TRBD1 (6 bases). The CDR3 has 14 residues. Looked up from germline, CDR1 is SGHRS and CDR2 is YFSETQ. Trimming took off 5 bases at V and 0 bases at J, with 11 bases between the two ends. CDR3 amino acids: CASREDRLNTEAFF. Written as DNA, the CDR3 is TGCGCCAGCAGAGAAGACAGGTTGAACACTGAAGCTTTCTTT.

In the case of this clonotype: An end of the junction differs from the germline gene, which may be a read error. The chain recombines TRBV4-2 with TRBJ2-1; no definite D call. The germline V gene has CDR1 LGHNA and CDR2 YNFKEQ. CDR3 length: 13 residues. The CDR3 sequence is CASSQELRNGQFF. The CDR3, as DNA: TGTGCCAGCAGCCAAGAGTTACGCAATGGGCAGTTCTTC.